These T cell receptor beta chains were read from a single sample in a study of tumor-infiltrating lymphocytes in primary liver carcinoma. Each CDR3 protein gets one entry after TCRdb re-called the multiplex PCR reads with MiXCR. The sample lists 300,000 to 400,000 distinct CDR3 sequences; 60% to 80% were seen once. Sequencing was carried out using peripheral blood. The receptors were gathered from a middle-aged man with primary liver carcinoma and hepatitis B virus infection. CDR3s include the opening cysteine and the closing phenylalanine or tryptophan. The order of the fields is D gene, clone size, V gene, J gene, CDR3 DNA, CDR3 protein. The D gene is left open where the match is weak. Size tells how often a clone was seen (once, few, many) or the class of an expanded clone, and some rows leave it out.

.	.	TRBV7-9	TRBJ2-3	TGTGCCAGCACCGTCATAGATACGCAGTATTTT	CASTVIDTQYF
TRBD1	.	TRBV29-1	TRBJ1-5	TGCAGCATGGGGACAGGGAATCAGCCCCAGCATTTT	CSMGTGNQPQHF
TRBD2	.	TRBV5-4	TRBJ2-5	TGTGCCAGCAGCTTATCCTCGACTAGCGGAATCTACAATGAGCAGTCCTTC	CASSLSSTSGIYNEQSF
.	.	TRBV11-3	TRBJ2-7	TGTGCCAGCAGCCCCGGCCAAGACCAGTACTTC	CASSPGQDQYF
.	.	TRBV7-9	TRBJ2-3	TGTGCCAGCAGCTTAGCGAAGACAGATACGCAGTATTTT	CASSLAKTDTQYF
.	.	TRBV24-1	TRBJ2-3	TGTGCCACCAGTGGGGCAGGGAGGTCCGATACGCAGTATTTT	CATSGAGRSDTQYF
.	.	TRBV14	TRBJ2-1	TGTGCCAGCAGCCTTTCGAGGGTGGGATGGCCCTACAATGAGCAGTTCTTC	CASSLSRVGWPYNEQFF
TRBD2	.	TRBV5-5	TRBJ2-7	TGTGCCAGCAGCCCGGAATTAGGGAGGGTAGGAGGGCAGTACTTC	CASSPELGRVGGQYF
TRBD2	.	TRBV12-3/TRBV12-4	TRBJ2-1	TGTGCCAGCAGTTTACGGCTAGCGGGAGTCTTACTCTTC	CASSLRLAGVLLF
TRBD1	.	TRBV6-2/TRBV6-3	TRBJ1-5	TGTGCCAGCAGTCTGACAGGGCCCGATCACACAGATACGCAGCATTTT	CASSLTGPDHTDTQHF
TRBD1	few	TRBV5-6	TRBJ2-7	TGTGCCAGCAGCTTCGGGACCGACAGGGAAAACGAGCAGTACTTC	CASSFGTDRENEQYF
.	.	TRBV25-1	TRBJ2-7	TGTGCCAGCAGCACCCCCTCCCGGGCCTACGAGCAGTACTTC	CASSTPSRAYEQYF
.	once	TRBV11-1	TRBJ2-1	TGTGCCAGCAGTTCACCCGGGACTCCGACCTACAATGAGCAGTTCTTC	CASSSPGTPTYNEQFF
.	few	TRBV12-3/TRBV12-4	TRBJ2-5	TGTGCCAGCGTACAGATGGGACAAGAGACCCAGTACTTC	CASVQMGQETQYF
TRBD1	once	TRBV29-1	TRBJ1-3	TGCAGCCCCGAAGATGGACAGGGGCTCCCCAGCTCTGGAAACACCATATACTTT	CSPEDGQGLPSSGNTIYF
.	.	TRBV5-1	TRBJ2-6	TGCGCCAGCAGCCAAACGACCGTCTCTGGGGCCAACGTCCTGACTTTC	CASSQTTVSGANVLTF